Included here is one TCR beta chain sequence, with context. As yet, its antigen is unknown. At one of its ends the junction is not consistent with the germline gene, which may arise from a read error. A second PCR, run for 7 to 11 cycles, used a sample-barcoded 5' primer plus a J-beta primer mix. TCRdb processed the 5' RACE reads anew with MiXCR; each CDR3 protein has one entry. This sample has around 1,900,000 distinct CDR3 sequences, with about two fifths found just once. The source of the sample is a study of blood T cells in healthy people across ages. Study summary: The template switching approach captured approximately one barcoded beta molecule for every two T cells. Overall study results and limits: There was a strong correlation between TCR beta diversity and naive T cell percentage.

This TCR was sampled from a human donor in good health. Input material: blood.

In DNA, the CDR3 is TGTGTCAGCAGCCTGACCCCATATGGCGGGGGGGACGTCTTCGAGCAGTACTTC. It encodes CVSSLTPYGGGDVFEQYF. V and J are TRBV6-2 or TRBV6-3 and TRBJ2-7; 9 nucleotides agree with TRBD2. CDR1 is MNHEY and CDR2 is SVGEGT in the germline V gene. CDR3 length: 18 residues.